This paragraph reports one T cell receptor beta chain. The source of the sample is a study of cytomegalovirus exposure and HLA in healthy donors. The CDR3 is made up of 21 amino acids. Germline V gene sequence: CDR1 MDHEN, CDR2 SYDVKM. V lost 4 bases to trimming and J lost 5 bases; unmatched junction nucleotides: 23. Produced via immunoSEQ multiplex PCR; TCRdb's table is partial and in-frame only. The sample contains just over 20,000 clones, under 98% of which appear only once. The sample consisted of PBMCs. This rearrangement joins TRBV28 to TRBJ1-1, with TRBD1 matching 12 bases. The receptor was derived from a man between 25 and 39 years old in good health and CMV-seropositive. The DNA for the CDR3 is TGTGCCAGCAGTTATAAATCCGGGACAGGGGGCTCGTCTTGGGTGGGGACTGAAGCTTTCTTT. Protein product: CASSYKSGTGGSSWVGTEAFF.